The 10 T cell receptor beta chains below were found in one sample sequenced in a study of post-analysis software for immune sequencing data. Findings and caveats of the study: Four to six TRBV segments were more frequent in patients than controls; TRBV5-6, TRBV5-1 and TRBV20-1 belonged to this group.

Their antigens remain unidentified. The library was made from cDNA and included unique molecular identifiers. TCRdb reprocessed the PCR reads via MiXCR and lists one record per CDR3 protein. The sample lists 700,000 to 900,000 distinct CDR3 sequences; approximately 44% were seen once. Specimen: blood. The receptor source for this set is a girl between 5 and 17 years old with multiple sclerosis.

This clonotype was seen only a few times. This rearrangement joins TRBV5-1 to TRBJ2-1; D not certain. The CDR3 length is 14 residues. The germline gives CDR1 SGHRS, CDR2 YFSETQ. Trimming took 0 bases from V and 5 from J, leaving 9 bases between them. CDR3 in amino acids: CASSLGLEHNEQFF. The DNA of the CDR3 is TGCGCCAGCAGCTTGGGATTAGAGCACAATGAGCAGTTCTTC.

The rearrangement joins TRBV15 to TRBJ1-2; maybe TRBD1 (5 bases). The CDR3 totals 14 residues. V shed 1 base and J shed 3 bases, with 9 bases lying between them. Germline CDR1 is LNHNV and CDR2 is YYDKDF (reference sequence). The CDR3 loop is CATSRGGDHYGYTF. CDR3 DNA: TGTGCCACCAGCAGAGGGGGGGATCACTATGGCTACACCTTC.

The chain is built from TRBV6-6 and TRBJ2-1; D is possibly TRBD1 or TRBD2 (5 bases each). This CDR3 is 15 amino acids long. V lost 2 bases to trimming and J lost 6 bases, with 14 bases between them. The V gene's germline CDR1 is MNHNY and CDR2 SVGAGI (reference sequence). The CDR3, as DNA: TGTGCCAGCAGTTACCCCGGGACCCTGGGCAATGAGCAGTTCTTC. Amino acids: CASSYPGTLGNEQFF.

V usage is TRBV27 and J usage is TRBJ2-3, with D hard to call. The V end was cut by 5 bases, the J end by 4 bases, with 16 bases between. Germline V CDR1 and CDR2: MNHEY, SMNVEV (reference sequence). The CDR3 has 15 amino acids. CDR3 sequence reads: CASSIIARKADTQYF. In nucleotides, the CDR3 is TGTGCCAGCAGTATTATAGCACGAAAGGCAGATACGCAGTATTTT.

This clonotype was seen a few times. This sequence joins TRBV6-5 and TRBJ1-1, with TRBD1 identical over 9 bases. Losses at the gene ends were 2 bases for V and 0 bases for J; bases not matched to a gene: 4. The germline V gene encodes CDR1 MNHEY and CDR2 SVGAGI. There are 16 residues in the CDR3. CDR3 sequence (DNA): TGTGCCAGCAGTTACGGGGACAGGGTCATGAACACTGAAGCTTTCTTT. This gives the protein CASSYGDRVMNTEAFF.

There are a few counts of this clonotype. The CDR3 spells CASSSRDRRRETQYF. Written as DNA, the CDR3 is TGTGCCAGCAGCTCCAGGGACAGGCGCCGAGAGACCCAGTACTTC. The V call is TRBV6-2 or TRBV6-3, the J call TRBJ2-5; TRBD1 agrees at 8 bases. The length of the CDR3 is 15 residues. V was pared by 6 bases and J by 4 bases, with 10 bases of the junction left unmatched. The V gene's germline CDR1 is MNHEY and CDR2 SVGEGT.

This clonotype was counted a few times. The chain has TRBV20-1 and TRBJ1-2; D is ambiguous. Looked up from germline, CDR1 is DFQATT and CDR2 is SNEGSKA (reference sequence). This CDR3 spans 12 amino acids. V was shortened by 3 bases and J by 4 bases, with 9 bases between the two germline ends. CDR3 loop: CSARTQSYGYTF. The CDR3 region has the DNA TGCAGTGCTAGGACCCAGAGCTATGGCTACACCTTC.

The CDR3 nucleotides read TGTGCCAGCAGTCTTAGACTGAACAATGAGCAGTTCTTC. Its protein product is CASSLRLNNEQFF. V usage is TRBV12-3 or TRBV12-4 and J usage is TRBJ2-1; no firm D call. The V end lost 5 bases, the J end lost 5 bases, and 10 bases lay between the germline ends. CDR3 length equals 13 residues.

The rearrangement joins TRBV7-9 to TRBJ2-5, with D unresolved. Germline V gives CDR1 SEHNR, CDR2 FQNEAQ (reference sequence). The CDR3 extends over 12 amino acids. Trimming left V 3 bases short and J 11 bases short, with 13 bases between. CDR3 sequence: CASSFDSVGQYF. In DNA form, the CDR3 reads TGTGCCAGCAGCTTTGACTCCGTGGGGCAGTACTTC.

The chain links TRBV6-6 to TRBJ2-1; D unclear. The CDR3 covers 14 residues. Between the trimmed V and J ends, which lost 2 bases and 8 bases, there was a span of 13 bases. Germline CDR1 and CDR2: MNHNY and SVGAGI (reference sequence). For the CDR3, the DNA is TGTGCCAGCAGTTACGCGCCCCATCGGGATGAGCAGTTCTTC. Amino acid sequence: CASSYAPHRDEQFF.